This note documents a single T cell receptor (beta chain) sequence. Sample time point: recipient sample about 28 days before transplant, after cytoreduction. The sample originates from a study of T cell clonotyping in hematopoietic cell transplantation. TCRdb's copy holds only in-frame clones and misses some; the assay was immunoSEQ multiplex PCR. The sample consists of about 5,400 clones, about 85% of them appearing once. V was pared by 7 bases and J by 5 bases, with 18 bases of the junction left unmatched. The CDR3 is 18 amino acids. Looked up from germline, CDR1 is MNHEY and CDR2 is SMNVEV (reference sequence).

The chain is built from TRBV27 and TRBJ2-1; 9 bases agree with TRBD1. This sequence originates from a man between 60 and 70 years old with acute myeloid leukemia. Some clones in this sample may be carry-over from other donors' samples. The material was peripheral blood mononuclear cells, obtained before stem cell transplant. The CDR3 DNA reads TGTGCCAGCATCCTTCGAAATACAGGGGGCGCGAGCCACAATGAGCAGTTCTTC. Translating gives CASILRNTGGASHNEQFF.